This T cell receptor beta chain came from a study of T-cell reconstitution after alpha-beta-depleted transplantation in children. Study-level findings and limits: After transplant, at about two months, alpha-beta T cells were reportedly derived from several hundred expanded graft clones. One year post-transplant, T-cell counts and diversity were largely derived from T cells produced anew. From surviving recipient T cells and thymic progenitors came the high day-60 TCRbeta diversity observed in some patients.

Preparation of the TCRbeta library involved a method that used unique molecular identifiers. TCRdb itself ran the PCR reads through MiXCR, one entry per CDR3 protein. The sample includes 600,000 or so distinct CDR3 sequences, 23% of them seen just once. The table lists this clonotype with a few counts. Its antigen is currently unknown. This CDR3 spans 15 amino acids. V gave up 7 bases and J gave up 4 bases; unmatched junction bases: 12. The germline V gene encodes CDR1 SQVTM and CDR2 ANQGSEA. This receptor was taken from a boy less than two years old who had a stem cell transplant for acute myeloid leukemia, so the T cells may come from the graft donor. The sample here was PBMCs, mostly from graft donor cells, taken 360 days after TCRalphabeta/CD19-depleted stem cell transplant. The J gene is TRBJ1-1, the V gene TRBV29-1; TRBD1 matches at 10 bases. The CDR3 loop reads CSAGDRGVAPTEAFF. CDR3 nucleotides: TGCAGCGCTGGGGACAGGGGCGTGGCCCCCACTGAAGCTTTCTTT.